The rows below give T cell receptor beta chains drawn from one sample of a study of blood T cell repertoires in COVID-19. Profiled with immunoSEQ multiplex PCR; TCRdb holds only in-frame clones, not every one. The table includes about 180,000 clones, about 91% detected once. Sequences were obtained from PBMCs or T cells enriched from blood (not recorded which). Receptor source: a woman between 35 and 50 years old with acute COVID-19. CDR3s include the opening cysteine and the closing phenylalanine or tryptophan. The D gene is left open where the match is weak. Not every row has a clone size; where given, it reads once, few, many or a size class.

J	V	size	D	CDR3	DNA
TRBJ2-1	TRBV5-1	-	TRBD1	CASSLLVGQGSNEQFF	TGCGCCAGCAGCCTCTTAGTAGGACAGGGGTCCAATGAGCAGTTCTTC
TRBJ1-1	TRBV2	-	-	CASSEGRANTEAFF	TGTGCCAGCAGTGAAGGCAGGGCGAACACTGAAGCTTTCTTT
TRBJ2-1	TRBV4-1	-	-	CASSLLTGIYNEQFF	TGCGCCAGCAGCCTGCTCACCGGGATTTACAATGAGCAGTTCTTC
TRBJ1-6	TRBV7-6	-	TRBD1	CASSLGTGGSPLHF	TGTGCCAGCAGCTTGGGGACAGGGGGATCACCCCTCCACTTT
TRBJ1-1	TRBV20-1	-	-	CSAWGNTEAFF	TGCAGTGCTTGGGGCAACACTGAAGCTTTCTTT
TRBJ2-2	TRBV28	-	-	CASSQRTSGELFF	TGTGCCAGCAGCCAAAGGACTTCCGGGGAGCTGTTTTTT
TRBJ1-2	TRBV7-8	-	TRBD1	CASSFGQGYGYTF	TGTGCCAGCAGCTTTGGACAGGGCTATGGCTACACCTTC
TRBJ1-3	TRBV5-3	-	-	CARSQSYRRGRNTIYF	TGTGCCAGAAGCCAAAGTTACAGGCGAGGTCGAAACACCATATATTTT
TRBJ2-1	TRBV5-1	-	TRBD2	CASSAVGWDYYNEQFF	TGCGCCAGCAGCGCGGTAGGCTGGGACTACTACAATGAGCAGTTCTTC
TRBJ1-2	TRBV3-1/TRBV3-2	-	-	CASSQVSGPGGGYGYTF	TGTGCCAGCAGCCAAGTTTCAGGGCCAGGCGGCGGCTATGGCTACACCTTC
TRBJ1-1	TRBV5-1	-	-	CASSLGTQGNTEAFF	TGCGCCAGCAGCTTGGGGACACAGGGAAACACTGAAGCTTTCTTT
TRBJ1-4	TRBV18	-	TRBD1	CASSYRGPNEKLFF	TGTGCCAGCTCCTACAGGGGCCCTAATGAAAAACTGTTTTTT
TRBJ2-2	TRBV28	-	-	CASGLTSTGELFF	TGTGCCAGCGGACTAACTAGCACCGGGGAGCTGTTTTTT
TRBJ2-5	TRBV15	-	TRBD1	CATTRDRGETQYF	TGTGCCACCACCCGGGACAGGGGAGAGACCCAGTACTTC
TRBJ2-5	TRBV5-1	-	TRBD2	CASSDGGGDQETQYF	TGCGCCAGCAGCGATGGGGGAGGGGACCAAGAGACCCAGTACTTC
TRBJ2-5	TRBV27	-	TRBD2	CASSLSPRGGRGGTQYF	TGTGCCAGCAGTTTAAGCCCTCGGGGGGGGCGGGGCGGGACCCAGTACTTC
TRBJ2-1	TRBV2	once	-	CASRMSSYNEQFF	TGTGCCAGCAGGATGAGCTCCTACAATGAGCAGTTCTTC
TRBJ2-1	TRBV4-1	-	TRBD2	CASSRAPGLADFNEQFF	TGCGCCAGCAGCCGGGCCCCTGGACTAGCGGATTTCAATGAGCAGTTCTTC
TRBJ2-7	TRBV6-5	few	-	CASSYALLPYEQYF	TGTGCCAGCAGTTATGCCTTACTACCCTACGAGCAGTACTTC
TRBJ2-3	TRBV5-1	-	TRBD2	CASSIHPRGGTDTQYF	TGCGCCAGCAGCATACACCCGCGGGGGGGCACAGATACGCAGTATTTT
TRBJ2-1	TRBV6-2/TRBV6-3	once	-	CASSYSRLYNEQFF	TGTGCCAGCAGTTACTCGAGACTTTACAATGAGCAGTTCTTC
TRBJ2-1	TRBV9	-	TRBD2	CASSSRTSGINNEQFF	TGTGCCAGCAGCTCCCGGACTAGCGGGATAAACAATGAGCAGTTCTTC
TRBJ1-1	TRBV4-2	-	-	CASSQDRSSEAFF	TGTGCCAGCAGCCAAGATCGGAGCAGTGAAGCTTTCTTT
TRBJ2-7	TRBV6-1	once	-	CASSDLYEQYF	TGTGCCAGCAGTGACCTCTACGAGCAGTACTTC
TRBJ2-3	TRBV6-2/TRBV6-3	-	TRBD2	CASSYSQLEAPREAQYF	TGTGCCAGCAGTTACTCCCAGTTGGAAGCCCCCCGGGAGGCGCAGTATTTT
TRBJ2-2	TRBV19	-	TRBD1	CASSIRQGVDTGELFF	TGTGCCAGTAGTATCCGACAGGGAGTCGACACCGGGGAGCTGTTTTTT
TRBJ2-1	TRBV7-8	-	-	CASSPHSEQFF	TGTGCCAGCAGCCCCCACTCTGAGCAGTTCTTC
TRBJ1-6	TRBV27	-	-	CASSLYEAGSTYSPLHF	TGTGCCAGCAGTTTGTATGAGGCCGGTTCGACCTATTCACCCCTCCACTTT
TRBJ1-5	TRBV19	-	TRBD1	CASSYSILTGAHQPQHF	TGTGCCAGTAGTTATTCAATCTTAACAGGGGCTCATCAGCCCCAGCATTTT
TRBJ2-1	TRBV11-2	once	TRBD2	CASSLSGRSSYNEQFF	TGTGCCAGCAGCTTATCCGGGAGGAGCTCCTACAATGAGCAGTTCTTC
TRBJ1-6	TRBV28	-	TRBD1	CASNPGQGGSPLHF	TGTGCCAGCAACCCGGGACAGGGTGGATCACCCCTCCACTTT
TRBJ2-1	TRBV28	once	TRBD2	CASSLEASGGVSVWNEQFF	TGTGCCAGCAGTTTAGAAGCTAGCGGGGGGGTTTCGGTGTGGAATGAGCAGTTCTTC
TRBJ2-1	TRBV12-3/TRBV12-4	few	-	CASSSYNEQFF	TGTGCCAGCAGTTCTTACAATGAGCAGTTCTTC
TRBJ2-7	TRBV11-2	-	-	CASSLVDTGYEQYF	TGTGCCAGCAGCTTAGTTGACACCGGCTACGAGCAGTACTTC
TRBJ1-2	TRBV19	-	TRBD1	CASSTPTGENYGYTF	TGTGCCAGTAGTACTCCGACAGGGGAAAACTATGGCTACACCTTC
TRBJ1-1	TRBV9	few	-	CASSVGVEDTEAFF	TGTGCCAGCAGCGTAGGGGTAGAGGATACTGAAGCTTTCTTT
TRBJ1-1	TRBV5-4	-	TRBD1	CASSSSGQGAEAFF	TGTGCCAGCAGCTCGTCGGGACAGGGGGCAGAAGCTTTCTTT
TRBJ1-3	TRBV3-1/TRBV3-2	-	-	CASSQVREDTIYF	TGTGCCAGCAGCCAAGTCCGGGAAGACACCATATATTTT